This T cell receptor beta chain was identified in a study of response to subunit inactivated influenza vaccine. TCRdb re-derived calls from the RT-PCR reads in MiXCR, one entry per CDR3 protein. In the table there are about 780,000 distinct CDR3 sequences, around 18% of which are singletons. Only one count was recorded for this clonotype. Its antigen is undetermined. Study-level results: Only a handful of new T cells, the authors suggested, are recruited with each seasonal influenza vaccination.

V was pared by 5 bases and J by 3 bases, with 16 bases between. Germline CDR1 MDHEN, CDR2 SYDVKM. This CDR3 region has 15 residues. The clonotype originates from a man aged 45-65 years who received an inactivated influenza vaccine. The source material was PBMCs from blood, sampled 4 to 6 days after vaccination. V and J are TRBV28 and TRBJ1-2, with a possible D match to TRBD1 (5 bases). The DNA for the CDR3 is TGTGCCAGCAGTCCCCCCCTCCTGACAGACTATGGCTACACCTTC. Residues: CASSPPLLTDYGYTF.